The T cell receptor (beta chain) described here comes from a study of T cell responses to AZD1222 COVID-19 vaccine (dated by TCRdb to the early 2020s). For the wider study: Because spike-specific TCR depth and breadth did not differ between the two schedules, AZD1222 recipients who got a second dose at roughly 4 weeks were pooled with those who got a second dose at roughly 12 weeks. TCR sequencing covered about 230 trial participants: 200 to 220 given two doses of AZD1222 and about 26 given two doses of MenACWY control vaccine. Enrollment into the trials was organized by age into subgroups of 18-55, 56-69 and 70-plus years, and those subgroups contained around 150, 28 and 57 TCR-sequenced participants, respectively.

The CDR3 regions of human TCRbeta chains were analyzed by immunosequencing. The paper's processing steps were these. Repertoire TCRs were matched against a reference library of SARS-CoV-2-specific TCRs generated with the MIRA antigen-specificity platform. Breadth was defined as the fraction of unique TCRs that were SARS-CoV-2-associated. Depth was defined as the fraction of total T cells that were SARS-CoV-2-associated. Each spike-specific TCR was assigned to its reactive spike region and to a CD4 or CD8 class using the MIRA data. Log10-transformed breadth and depth values were compared by one-way ANOVA with Sidak's multiple comparisons tests. Here the immuneACCESS table is served through TCRdb, limited to in-frame sequences with V and J called. Missing clones are a known gap in these copies; in checked studies unresolved V genes cover under half, and the rest lacks a known reason. That table gives V, J and clone size, and the DNA gave D and trimming. The sample table lists more than 85,000 clones, about 88% of them with a count of one. Around 10% of the sample is held by the ten biggest clonotypes.

Of note for this clone: It lacks a known antigen. The input lacks base qualities; no much larger clone sits a single base away.

Points the paper makes about the study in general: Reportedly, almost half of the unique spike-specific TCRs recognized epitopes lying outside the regions that are mutated in the B.1.351 and B.1.1.7 variants. In the small 56-69-year group, the increase in depth fell short of significance, most likely because of low power. Vaccine-associated CD4 TCRs spanned the whole spike protein, with dominant responses in regions 160-218 and 743-854. Conclusions about previously exposed vaccinees are limited, since just five to seven AZD1222 recipients were seropositive for SARS-CoV-2 at baseline. Because no day 14 peak-response samples were available, the repertoires could be characterized only after the peak T cell response. Spike-specific TCR breadth and depth rose significantly after two AZD1222 doses compared with day 0 and with MenACWY recipients. Participants were mostly white British and included more females than males, and it was suggested by the authors that clonal diversity may have been underestimated.

The CDR3 runs 13 residues from the cysteine to the phenylalanine. Just the 39-base CDR3 DNA is kept, in frame starting at base 1. In the germline V gene, CDR1 corresponds to MRHNA and CDR2 to SNTAGT. V is shortened by 4 bases, J by 6 bases, and the region joining them spans 10 bases. The time point label, read with the paper, signifies: baseline before first vaccination. Samples from vaccinated people were obtained from the UK trials COV001 and COV002, which included a single-blind randomized controlled phase 2/3 trial of AZD1222 (ChAdOx1 nCoV-19) in healthy adults. Trial participant PBMC samples were collected at day 0 and day 28 after the second dose for TCRbeta chain sequencing.

The sequence came from an adult in good health. The chain was built from TRBV6-4 and TRBJ2-1, with no D gene named confidently. The input for sequencing was peripheral blood, taken on day 0 of AZD1222 vaccination. This receptor carries the CDR3 CASSAHPGNEQFF. The DNA reads as follows: TGTGCCAGCAGTGCCCACCCCGGCAATGAGCAGTTCTTC.